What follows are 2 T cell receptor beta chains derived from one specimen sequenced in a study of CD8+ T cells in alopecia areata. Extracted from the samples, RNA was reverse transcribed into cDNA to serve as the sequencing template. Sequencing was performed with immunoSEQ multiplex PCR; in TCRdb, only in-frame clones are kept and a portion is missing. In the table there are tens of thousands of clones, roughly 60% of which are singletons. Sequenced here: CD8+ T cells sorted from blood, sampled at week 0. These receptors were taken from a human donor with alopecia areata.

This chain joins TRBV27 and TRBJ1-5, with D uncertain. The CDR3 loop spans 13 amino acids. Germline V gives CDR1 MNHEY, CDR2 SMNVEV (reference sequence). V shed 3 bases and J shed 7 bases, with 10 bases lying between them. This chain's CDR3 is CASSFGLYQPQHF. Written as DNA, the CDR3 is TGTGCCAGCAGTTTCGGCCTCTACCAGCCCCAGCATTTT.

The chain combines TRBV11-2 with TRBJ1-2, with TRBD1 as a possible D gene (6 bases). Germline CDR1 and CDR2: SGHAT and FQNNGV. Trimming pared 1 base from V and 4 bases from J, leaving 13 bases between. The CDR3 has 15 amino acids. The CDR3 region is CASSLGDTRPYGYTF. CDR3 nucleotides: TGTGCCAGCAGCTTAGGGGACACTCGCCCCTATGGCTACACCTTC.